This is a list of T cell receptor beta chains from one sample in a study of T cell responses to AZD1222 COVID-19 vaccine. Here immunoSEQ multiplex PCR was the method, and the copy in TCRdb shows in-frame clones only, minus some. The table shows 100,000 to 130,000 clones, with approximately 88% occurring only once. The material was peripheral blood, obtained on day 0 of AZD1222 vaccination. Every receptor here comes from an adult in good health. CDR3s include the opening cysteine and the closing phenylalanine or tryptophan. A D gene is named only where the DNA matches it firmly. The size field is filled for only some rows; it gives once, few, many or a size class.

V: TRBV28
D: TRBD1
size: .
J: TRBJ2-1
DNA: TGTGCCAGCAGTGTACTACAGGGGGCAGCTTACAATGAGCAGTTCTTC
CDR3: CASSVLQGAAYNEQFF

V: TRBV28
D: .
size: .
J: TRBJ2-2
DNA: TGTGCCAGCAGTTTGGGTCGGGGTAACACCGGGGAGCTGTTTTTT
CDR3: CASSLGRGNTGELFF

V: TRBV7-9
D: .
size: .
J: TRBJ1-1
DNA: TGTGCCAGCAGCTTAGTGGATTGGGGGCTGAGCACTGAAGCTTTCTTT
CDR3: CASSLVDWGLSTEAFF

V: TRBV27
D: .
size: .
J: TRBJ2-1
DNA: TGTGCCAGCAGTTTAAGGGCAGGGAATGAGCAGTTCTTC
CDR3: CASSLRAGNEQFF

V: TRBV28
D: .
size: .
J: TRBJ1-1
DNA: TGTGCCAGCACCGCCCCGTTTCGTGTTCGCACTGAAGCTTTCTTT
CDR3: CASTAPFRVRTEAFF

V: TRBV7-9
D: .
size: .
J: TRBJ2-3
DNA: TGTGCCAGCACCCCGGGAGAGGGCGGCACAGATACGCAGTATTTT
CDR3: CASTPGEGGTDTQYF

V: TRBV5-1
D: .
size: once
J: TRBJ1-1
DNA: TGCGCCAGCAGCTTCCACACAGGGATGAACACTGAAGCTTTCTTT
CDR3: CASSFHTGMNTEAFF

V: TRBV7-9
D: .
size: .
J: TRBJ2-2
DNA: TGTGCCAGCAGCTTAGAGACCGGGGAGCTGTTTTTT
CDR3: CASSLETGELFF

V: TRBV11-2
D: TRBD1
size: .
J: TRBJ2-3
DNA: TGTGCCAGCAGCCCCCGACAGGGGAGGAGAGATACGCAGTATTTT
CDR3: CASSPRQGRRDTQYF

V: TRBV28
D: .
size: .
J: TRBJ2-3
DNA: TGTGCCAGCAGTCCCCAAGTAGCGGCCACCCCCACAGATACGCAGTATTTT
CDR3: CASSPQVAATPTDTQYF

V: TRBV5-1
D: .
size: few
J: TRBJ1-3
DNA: TGCGCCAGCAGCCGCTGGACAGCGCTTGCTACTTACTCTGGAAACACCATATATTTT
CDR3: CASSRWTALATYSGNTIYF

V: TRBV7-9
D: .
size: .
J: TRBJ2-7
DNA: TGTGCCAGCAGCTTAGTTCCCCAGGGATACGAGCAGTACTTC
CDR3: CASSLVPQGYEQYF

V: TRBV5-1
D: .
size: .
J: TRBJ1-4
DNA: TGCGCCAGCAGCTCCCTCGGGGGGTTTAATGAAAAACTGTTTTTT
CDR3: CASSSLGGFNEKLFF

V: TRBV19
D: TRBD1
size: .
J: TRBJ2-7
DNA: TGTGCCAGTAAGCAGGGGCGACAGGGTTATTTCGAGCAGTACTTC
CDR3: CASKQGRQGYFEQYF

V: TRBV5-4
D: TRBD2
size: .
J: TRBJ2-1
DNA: TGTGCCAGCAGCTTGCGGCGGGAGGACTACAATGAGCAGTTCTTC
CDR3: CASSLRREDYNEQFF

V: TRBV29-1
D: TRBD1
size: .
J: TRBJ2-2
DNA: TGCAGCGTTGGACAGGGGACCGGGGAGCTGTTTTTT
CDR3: CSVGQGTGELFF

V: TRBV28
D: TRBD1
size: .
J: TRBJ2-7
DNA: TGTGCCAGCAGTTCAACCCGGGACAGGGTGGGGCTCGAGCAGTACTTC
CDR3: CASSSTRDRVGLEQYF

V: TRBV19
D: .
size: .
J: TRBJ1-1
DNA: TGTGCCAGTAGTATCGGTTCAGGGTCGAGCACTGAAGCTTTCTTT
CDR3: CASSIGSGSSTEAFF

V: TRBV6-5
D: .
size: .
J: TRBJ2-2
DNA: TGTGCCAGCACCCAACTACTGGGACCCGGGGAGCTGTTTTTT
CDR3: CASTQLLGPGELFF

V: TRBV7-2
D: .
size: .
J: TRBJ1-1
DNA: TGTGCCAGCAGCCCGACGGGGCAGGGGCACACTGAAGCTTTCTTT
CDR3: CASSPTGQGHTEAFF

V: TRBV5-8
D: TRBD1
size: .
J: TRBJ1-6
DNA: TGTGCCAGCAGCTTTCTGCAGGGGGGTAATTCACCCCTCCACTTT
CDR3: CASSFLQGGNSPLHF

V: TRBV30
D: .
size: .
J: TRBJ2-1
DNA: TGTGCCTGGGCGCGTGAGAGGGAGCAGTTCTTC
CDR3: CAWAREREQFF

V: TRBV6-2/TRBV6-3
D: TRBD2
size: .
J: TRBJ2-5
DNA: TGTGCCAGCAGTCCAGGACTAGCGGGTATAAGACAAGAGACCCAGTACTTC
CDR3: CASSPGLAGIRQETQYF

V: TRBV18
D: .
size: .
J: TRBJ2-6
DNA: TGTGCCAGCTCACCAGCAGGGCTCAACCGCCTCCTCTCTGGGGCCAACGTCCTGACTTTC
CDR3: CASSPAGLNRLLSGANVLTF

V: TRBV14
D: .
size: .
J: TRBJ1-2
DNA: TGTGCCAGCAGCCAAGGACAGTTCTATGGCTACACCTTC
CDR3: CASSQGQFYGYTF

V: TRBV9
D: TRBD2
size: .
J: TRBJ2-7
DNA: TGTGCCAGCAGCGTTTCTAGCGGAACCTACGAGCAGTACTTC
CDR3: CASSVSSGTYEQYF